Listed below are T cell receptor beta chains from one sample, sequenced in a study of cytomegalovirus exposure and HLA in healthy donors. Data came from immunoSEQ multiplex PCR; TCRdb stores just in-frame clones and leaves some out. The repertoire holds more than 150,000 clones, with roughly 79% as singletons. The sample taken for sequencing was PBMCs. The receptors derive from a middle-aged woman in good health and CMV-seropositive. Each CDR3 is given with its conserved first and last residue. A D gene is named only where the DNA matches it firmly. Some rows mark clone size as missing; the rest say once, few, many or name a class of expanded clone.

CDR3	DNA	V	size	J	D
CASSLLAGGTYNEQFF	TGCGCCAGCAGCTTGTTAGCGGGGGGGACATACAATGAGCAGTTCTTC	TRBV5-1	NA	TRBJ2-1	TRBD2
CASSDRQEQFF	TGTGCCAGCAGCGATCGACAAGAGCAGTTCTTC	TRBV5-8	NA	TRBJ2-1	NA
CAWRGPSLTAGTQYF	TGTGCCTGGAGGGGACCATCCCTCACGGCGGGGACGCAGTATTTT	TRBV30	NA	TRBJ2-3	NA
CASSLDRSWNTEAFF	TGCGCCAGCAGCTTGGACAGGAGCTGGAACACTGAAGCTTTCTTT	TRBV5-1	NA	TRBJ1-1	NA
CASSLAGPQETQYF	TGCGCCAGCAGCTTGGCAGGGCCGCAGGAGACCCAGTACTTC	TRBV5-1	NA	TRBJ2-5	NA
CASSHSGDRSTDTQYF	TGCGCCAGCAGCCACTCGGGGGATCGGAGCACAGATACGCAGTATTTT	TRBV5-1	NA	TRBJ2-3	NA
CATALRENQPQHF	TGTGCCACAGCCCTCCGGGAAAATCAGCCCCAGCATTTT	TRBV27	NA	TRBJ1-5	NA
CASSYRGGDQPQHF	TGTGCCAGCAGTTACCGGGGGGGGGATCAGCCCCAGCATTTT	TRBV6-6	NA	TRBJ1-5	NA
CASSLRGTGFWEKLFF	TGTGCCAGCAGTTTAAGGGGGACAGGGTTTTGGGAAAAACTGTTTTTT	TRBV28	few	TRBJ1-4	TRBD1
CASSYKANYGYTF	TGTGCCAGCAGTTACAAAGCTAACTATGGCTACACCTTC	TRBV28	NA	TRBJ1-2	NA
CASSKVGRGPTEAFF	TGTGCCAGCAGCAAAGTGGGCAGGGGTCCCACTGAAGCTTTCTTT	TRBV21-1	NA	TRBJ1-1	NA
CASSLGGLAGLGEQFF	TGTGCCAGCAGCTTAGGGGGACTAGCGGGGTTGGGTGAGCAGTTCTTC	TRBV7-2	NA	TRBJ2-1	TRBD2
CASSRLNYQPQHF	TGTGCCAGCAGCCGGTTAAACTATCAGCCCCAGCATTTT	TRBV5-8	once	TRBJ1-5	NA
CASSVEGQGYNEQFF	TGTGCCAGCAGTGTCGAAGGACAGGGTTACAATGAGCAGTTCTTC	TRBV6-4	NA	TRBJ2-1	TRBD1
CASSSSTSSTGEQFF	TGTGCTAGCAGCTCCTCGACTAGCAGCACGGGTGAGCAGTTCTTC	TRBV7-7	NA	TRBJ2-1	TRBD2
CASSLRGGPSYEQYF	TGTGCCAGCAGCTTACGGGGAGGGCCGTCCTACGAGCAGTACTTC	TRBV7-3	NA	TRBJ2-7	TRBD2
CASSRTSGGANTGELFF	TGTGCCAGCAGCCGGACTAGCGGGGGTGCGAACACCGGGGAGCTGTTTTTT	TRBV7-8	NA	TRBJ2-2	TRBD2
CASSLSEAPGANGLTF	TGTGCCAGCAGCTTAAGCGAAGCCCCTGGGGCCAACGGCCTGACTTTC	TRBV11-1	NA	TRBJ2-6	NA
CASTLRRNSSPLHF	TGTGCCAGCACCTTGAGGAGGAACAGTTCACCCCTCCACTTT	TRBV5-6	NA	TRBJ1-6	NA
CASSADSYGYTF	TGTGCCAGCAGCGCAGACTCGTATGGCTACACCTTC	TRBV16	NA	TRBJ1-2	NA
CASSETTDGYTF	TGTGCCAGCAGTGAGACCACAGATGGCTACACCTTC	TRBV25-1	NA	TRBJ1-2	NA
CASSYRNQGDEQFF	TGTGCCAGCAGTTACCGGAACCAGGGCGATGAGCAGTTCTTC	TRBV6-6	NA	TRBJ2-1	NA
CASRGRGGNTIYF	TGTGCCAGTAGGGGCCGTGGGGGAAACACCATATATTTT	TRBV19	NA	TRBJ1-3	NA
CASSVPGLGNSPLHF	TGTGCCAGCAGTGTACCAGGGTTGGGCAATTCACCCCTCCACTTT	TRBV7-9	NA	TRBJ1-6	NA
CAWSGPGKLSNQPQHF	TGTGCCTGGAGTGGGCCGGGGAAGCTTAGCAATCAGCCCCAGCATTTT	TRBV30	NA	TRBJ1-5	NA
CASSGTSGGVYNEQFF	TGTGCCAGCAGCGGGACTAGCGGGGGGGTATACAATGAGCAGTTCTTC	TRBV7-2	NA	TRBJ2-1	TRBD2
CASSTPLRHEQFF	TGTGCCAGCAGCACACCCCTTCGTCATGAGCAGTTCTTC	TRBV7-9	NA	TRBJ2-1	NA
CASSLEIAGGRYNEQFF	TGTGCCAGCAGCTTGGAGATAGCGGGGGGGCGTTACAATGAGCAGTTCTTC	TRBV5-6	NA	TRBJ2-1	TRBD2
CASSGLPAGGYTF	TGTGCCAGCAGTGGACTCCCCGCGGGGGGCTACACCTTC	TRBV2	NA	TRBJ1-2	NA
CSVGSGGNVPGQYF	TGCAGCGTTGGTAGCGGGGGGAACGTTCCAGGGCAGTACTTC	TRBV29-1	NA	TRBJ2-7	TRBD2
CASRLSSGNYGYTF	TGTGCCAGTAGATTGAGTTCCGGGAACTATGGCTACACCTTC	TRBV19	NA	TRBJ1-2	NA
CASSLRRGSPLHF	TGTGCCAGCAGCTTAAGGAGGGGTTCACCCCTCCACTTT	TRBV11-3	NA	TRBJ1-6	NA
CASSAISGGGPGNTIYF	TGTGCCAGCAGCGCAATTAGCGGCGGGGGGCCTGGAAACACCATATATTTT	TRBV7-2	NA	TRBJ1-3	NA
CSAQTGQGLHF	TGCAGTGCCCAGACAGGACAGGGGCTCCACTTT	TRBV20-1	NA	TRBJ1-6	TRBD1
CSSRKGGETEAFF	TGTTCCTCCCGAAAGGGGGGGGAAACTGAAGCTTTCTTT	TRBV7-9	NA	TRBJ1-1	NA
CASSETLKGAWDEQFF	TGTGCCAGCAGTGAGACTTTGAAGGGGGCTTGGGATGAGCAGTTCTTC	TRBV2	NA	TRBJ2-1	TRBD1
CASRTRYEQYF	TGTGCCAGCAGAACACGCTACGAGCAGTACTTC	TRBV28	few	TRBJ2-7	NA
CASSSDRVYDTQYF	TGTGCCAGCAGCTCGGACAGGGTTTATGATACGCAGTATTTT	TRBV13	NA	TRBJ2-3	TRBD1
CASSGMGTDTYEQYF	TGTGCCAGCAGCGGAATGGGGACAGACACCTACGAGCAGTACTTC	TRBV5-6	NA	TRBJ2-7	TRBD1
CASSQDTYNEQFF	TGTGCCAGCTCACAGGACACTTACAATGAGCAGTTCTTC	TRBV18	NA	TRBJ2-1	NA
CASSSPSGDGTGELFF	TGTGCCAGCAGTTCTCCTAGCGGGGATGGGACCGGGGAGCTGTTTTTT	TRBV28	NA	TRBJ2-2	TRBD2
CASSLPGLNEKLFF	TGTGCCAGCAGCTTGCCAGGGTTAAATGAAAAACTGTTTTTT	TRBV5-4	once	TRBJ1-4	NA
CASSYRPGTSGVQETQYF	TGTGCCAGCAGCTACCGTCCCGGGACTAGCGGGGTTCAAGAGACCCAGTACTTC	TRBV5-6	NA	TRBJ2-5	TRBD2
CASSLAGRDTQYF	TGTGCCAGCAGCCTCGCAGGGAGGGATACGCAGTATTTT	TRBV27	NA	TRBJ2-3	NA
CASSIGQGRNTIYF	TGTGCCAGCAGTATAGGACAGGGGCGAAACACCATATATTTT	TRBV28	NA	TRBJ1-3	TRBD1
CAIKDQGIYGYTF	TGTGCCATCAAAGACCAGGGGATCTATGGCTACACCTTC	TRBV2	few	TRBJ1-2	NA
CASRGLPYNEQFF	TGTGCCAGCAGGGGACTTCCCTACAATGAGCAGTTCTTC	TRBV9	few	TRBJ2-1	NA
CSSSFPSGELFF	TGTTCCAGCAGCTTTCCCTCCGGGGAGCTGTTTTTT	TRBV7-9	NA	TRBJ2-2	NA
CASTTGGSAEAFF	TGTGCCTCCACCACAGGGGGCTCGGCTGAAGCTTTCTTT	TRBV28	NA	TRBJ1-1	TRBD1
CAWSVGQGSGNTIYF	TGTGCCTGGAGTGTAGGACAGGGATCCGGAAACACCATATATTTT	TRBV30	NA	TRBJ1-3	TRBD1
CASAPTGEVGNYGYTF	TGTGCCAGCGCGCCGACAGGGGAGGTGGGAAACTATGGCTACACCTTC	TRBV19	NA	TRBJ1-2	TRBD1